The 19 T cell receptor beta chains presented below share a single source sample, sequenced in a study of Tregs in tolerant kidney transplant recipients (dated by TCRdb to the late 2010s). According to the study, the label for this sample's time point signals: blood sample drawn before combined kidney and bone marrow transplant. Library prep was done by the immunoSEQ multiplex PCR assay. TCRdb's version of the immuneACCESS table is confined to in-frame rearrangements and falls short of the full clone set. An unresolved V gene accounts for under half of the shortfall where checked; the remainder is of unknown origin. The sample table holds approximately 49,000 clones. The ten largest clonotypes hold roughly 0.8% of the sample. The sample in question was CD4+ T cells from blood, obtained before the transplant. All receptors come from a human donor who received a combined kidney and bone marrow transplant.

A word on this clone: The read comes to an end 3 residues before the CDR3 does, leaving the germline J gene to fill in the end. The rearrangement joins TRBV29-1 to TRBJ2-1; 12 bases match TRBD2. Germline CDR1 reads SQVTM; CDR2 reads ANQGSEA. The CDR3 totals 14 residues. The V and J ends lost 6 bases and 4 bases, in that order; junction bases with no gene match: 4. CDR3 bases read: TGCAGCGTCCTACTAGCGGGAGGTTACAATGAG. Its protein product is CSVLLAGGYNE. The entire CDR3 reads CSVLLAGGYNEQFF.

With respect to this clone: The sequence runs out 3 residues before the end of the CDR3; the remainder is reconstructed from the germline J gene. The rearrangement links TRBV2 to TRBJ2-2; a possible D gene is TRBD1 (6 bases). From germline, CDR1 is SNHLY and CDR2 FYNNEI. Trimming shortened V by 6 bases and J by 6 bases, and 11 bases separated the two germline ends. CDR3 length: 13 residues. CDR3 amino acids: CASSYRESGELFF. CDR3 DNA, as far as it was read: TGTGCCAGCAGCTACAGGGAGTCCGGGGAG.

With respect to this clone: The observed sequence ends 3 residues before the CDR3 terminus, with the missing tail filled in from the germline J gene. The chain recombines TRBV5-4 with TRBJ2-3, with 9 bases lining up with TRBD2. The CDR3 sequence is 15 residues long. J lost 0 bases, V lost 6 bases, and 5 bases had no gene match. Germline V gene sequence: CDR1 SGHNT, CDR2 YYREEE (reference sequence). The CDR3 loop is CASKETSGSTDTQYF. The sequenced CDR3 bases are TGTGCCAGCAAAGAGACTAGCGGAAGCACAGATACG.

Comment on this clone: Read coverage stops 3 residues before the CDR3 terminus; the germline J gene supplies the remainder. The V gene is TRBV30, the J gene TRBJ1-5; no clear D gene. The CDR3 contains 13 residues. V lost 5 bases, J lost 3 bases, and 11 bases lay in between. Germline CDR1 is GTSNPN and CDR2 is SVGIG (reference sequence). CDR3 in amino acids: CAWGGGPNQPQHF. The part of the CDR3 DNA that was read is TGTGCCTGGGGTGGAGGCCCCAATCAGCCC.

To note about this clone: Read data end 3 residues before the CDR3 end; the end is taken from the germline J gene. The chain is built from TRBV20-1 and TRBJ2-7; D perhaps matches TRBD2 (5 bases). Germline values: CDR1 DFQATT, CDR2 SNEGSKA (reference sequence). Between the trimmed V and J ends, which lost 2 bases and 1 base, there was a span of 12 bases. The CDR3 sequence is 14 residues long. The sequenced part of the CDR3 DNA is TGCAGTGCTAGATTGGACTCCGGGTCCTACGAG. This translates into CSARLDSGSYE. The whole CDR3 protein reads CSARLDSGSYEQYF.

A note on this clone: The read ends 3 residues early relative to the CDR3; the germline J gene fills the gap. V and J are TRBV19 and TRBJ2-3, with TRBD1 matching over 9 bases. Trimming cost V 8 bases and J 5 bases; bases outside gene matches: 17. Germline V gives CDR1 LNHDA, CDR2 SQIVND (reference sequence). The CDR3 extends over 17 amino acids. CDR3 residues: CASPKGVLGQGVDTQYF. CDR3 bases read: TGTGCCAGTCCAAAGGGGGTTTTGGGACAGGGAGTAGATACG.

For this clone: The read ends 3 residues before the CDR3 terminus; that terminus is restored from the germline J gene. The chain recombines TRBV30 with TRBJ1-1; TRBD1 is a possible D gene (6 bases). V lost 8 bases to trimming and J lost 1 base, with 17 bases between them. The CDR3 totals 14 residues. Germline V CDR1 and CDR2: GTSNPN, SVGIG (reference sequence). The part of the CDR3 DNA that was read is TGTGCCGGAACCCGAGGACAGTGGAACACTGAA. This gives the protein CAGTRGQWNTE. The CDR3 in full is CAGTRGQWNTEAFF.

Notes on this clone: The sequenced fragment ends 3 residues before the CDR3 boundary, so the rest is inferred from the germline J gene. The chain recombines TRBV10-3 with TRBJ2-7; 10 positions match TRBD2. The V segment lost 1 base and the J segment 2 bases; nucleotides outside the gene matches: 5. Per germline, CDR1 ENHRY and CDR2 SYGVKD. This CDR3 is 16 amino acids long. Here the CDR3 reads CAISEFRTSGAYEQYF. CDR3 bases read: TGTGCCATCAGTGAGTTTAGAACTAGCGGGGCCTACGAG.

On this clone itself: The CDR3 is cut off 3 residues early in the read; its end comes from the germline J gene. The chain carries TRBV7-2 and TRBJ2-3, with TRBD2 matching 13 bases. Germline trimming cut 8 bases from V and 5 bases from J; bases unmatched to any gene: 7. This CDR3 spans 15 amino acids. Germline loops: CDR1 SGHTA, CDR2 FQGNSA. The chain's CDR3 is CASGGLAGAVDTQYF. The part of the CDR3 DNA that was read is TGTGCCAGCGGCGGACTAGCGGGAGCAGTAGATACG. The full variable domain, in which reference TRBV7-2 and TRBJ2-3 provide the parts outside the CDR3, is GAGVSQSPSNKVTEKGKDVELRCDPISGHTALYWYRQSLGQGLEFLIYFQGNSAPDKSGLPSDRFSAERTGGSVSTLTIQRTQQEDSAVYLCASGGLAGAVDTQYFGPGTRLTVL.

For this clone: Read data end 3 residues before the CDR3 end; the end is taken from the germline J gene. This sequence joins TRBV20-1 and TRBJ2-5; 10 bases are a match to TRBD1. There are 13 residues in the CDR3. Germline V gives CDR1 DFQATT, CDR2 SNEGSKA (reference sequence). CDR3 amino acids: CGCDRGPLKTQYF. CDR3 bases read: TGCGGATGCGACAGGGGGCCTCTAAAGACC.

Worth noting for this clone: Read data end 3 residues before the CDR3 end; the end is taken from the germline J gene. The chain employs TRBV19 and TRBJ2-7; 9 bases line up with TRBD1. Germline V gene sequence: CDR1 LNHDA, CDR2 SQIVND (reference sequence). CDR3 length: 14 residues. Trimming removed 3 bases from V and 5 bases from J; junction bases left unmatched: 5. CDR3 bases read: TGTGCCAGTAGTATGAGACAGGGGGGCAACGAG. Its translation: CASSMRQGGNE. The full-length CDR3 reads as CASSMRQGGNEQYF. The full variable domain, rest sourced from reference TRBV19 and TRBJ2-7, is DGGITQSPKYLFRKEGQNVTLSCEQNLNHDAMYWYRQDPGQGLRLIYYSQIVNDFQKGDIAEGYSVSREKKESFPLTVTSAQKNPTAFYLCASSMRQGGNEQYFGPGTRLTVT.

In regard to this clone: The CDR3 end lies 3 residues beyond the end of the read and is filled in from the germline J gene. J is TRBJ2-2 and V is TRBV19, with 9 bases fitting TRBD1. CDR1 is LNHDA, CDR2 SQIVND, per germline (reference sequence). The CDR3 length is 16 residues. Losses at the gene ends were 11 bases for V and 2 bases for J; bases not matched to a gene: 12. CDR3 DNA, as far as it was read: TGTGCCTCCATAAGAACGGGACAGGGTAACACCGGGGAG. Translated, it gives CASIRTGQGNTGE. The entire CDR3 sequence reads CASIRTGQGNTGELFF.

On this clone itself: The read gets to within 3 residues of the CDR3 end, and the germline J gene fills in the rest. The chain carries TRBV30 and TRBJ1-2; D is perhaps TRBD1 (6 bases). The CDR3 contains 12 residues. Looked up from germline, CDR1 is GTSNPN and CDR2 is SVGIG (reference sequence). CDR3 DNA (partial): TGTGCCTGGAGGGGTTACAGGGAAGGC. It is translated as CAWRGYREG. The whole CDR3 protein is CAWRGYREGYTF.

In regard to this clone: Sequencing ends 3 residues short of the CDR3 end; the germline J gene provides the rest. This rearrangement joins TRBV30 to TRBJ2-1, with TRBD2 as a possible D gene (6 bases). Trimming took off 4 bases at V and 8 bases at J, with 21 bases between the two ends. There are 15 residues in the CDR3. The germline gives CDR1 GTSNPN, CDR2 SVGIG (reference sequence). The CDR3 reads CAWTPVRGKRHEQFF. The sequenced CDR3 bases are TGTGCCTGGACCCCTGTCCGGGGGAAACGTCATGAG. Supplemented by reference TRBV30 and TRBJ2-1, the full variable domain reads SQTIHQWPATLVQPVGSPLSLECTVEGTSNPNLYWYRQAAGRGLQLLFYSVGIGQISSEVPQNLSASRPQDRQFILSSKKLLLSDSGFYLCAWTPVRGKRHEQFFGPGTRLTVL.

A word on this clone: The read ends 3 residues before the CDR3 terminus; that terminus is restored from the germline J gene. This rearrangement joins TRBV19 to TRBJ1-5, with 8 bases aligning to TRBD1. Germline V gives CDR1 LNHDA, CDR2 SQIVND (reference sequence). V gave up 11 bases and J gave up 4 bases; unmatched junction bases: 13. The CDR3 length is 15 residues. CDR3 bases read: TGTGCCGGGGGAGGGGCCAGGGGGCTTAATCAGCCC. Protein product: CAGGGARGLNQP. The complete CDR3 reads CAGGGARGLNQPQHF.

Note on this clone: From the germline J gene comes the end of the CDR3, since the read stops 3 residues before it. This chain connects TRBV5-1 to TRBJ2-3; the match to TRBD2 covers 11 bases. Looked up from germline, CDR1 is SGHRS and CDR2 is YFSETQ. Germline trimming cut 1 base from V and 3 bases from J; bases unmatched to any gene: 4. CDR3 size: 16 residues. CDR3 protein: CASSLPLAGGTDTQYF. The covered CDR3 bases are TGCGCCAGCAGCTTGCCTCTAGCGGGGGGTACAGATACG.

CDR3 sequence: CASSPDRAGNTEAFF. CDR3 DNA, as far as it was read: TGCGCCAGCAGTCCGGACAGGGCTGGGAACACTGAA. This chain connects TRBV5-1 to TRBJ1-1, with 8 bases identical to TRBD1. Read sequence stops 3 residues before the CDR3 end, and the germline J gene provides the missing end. Germline V lookup: CDR1 SGHRS, CDR2 YFSETQ. The length of the CDR3 is 15 residues. The V segment lost 5 bases and the J segment 1 base; nucleotides outside the gene matches: 7.

Of note for this clone: The read stops 3 residues short of the end of the CDR3; the missing end is completed from the germline J gene. The chain carries TRBV29-1 and TRBJ2-1; TRBD2 matches at 11 bases. This CDR3 region has 19 residues. Trimming took 4 bases from V and 4 from J; bases not matched to a gene: 18. Germline lookup yields CDR1 SQVTM and CDR2 ANQGSEA. The CDR3 DNA, read in part, is TGCAGCGTTGTACCCCCTAGGTTTAGCGGGAGGGCGGGGTACAATGAG. It is translated as CSVVPPRFSGRAGYNE. The CDR3, in full, reads CSVVPPRFSGRAGYNEQFF.

A remark on this clone: The observed sequence ends 3 residues before the CDR3 terminus, with the missing tail filled in from the germline J gene. The chain carries TRBV7-3 and TRBJ1-5; D not resolved. Germline values: CDR1 SGHTA, CDR2 FQGTGA. V was pared by 5 bases and J by 4 bases, with 9 bases between. The CDR3 totals 13 residues. The CDR3 reads CASSADTNQPQHF. The sequenced part of the CDR3 DNA is TGTGCCAGCAGCGCAGACACAAATCAGCCC.